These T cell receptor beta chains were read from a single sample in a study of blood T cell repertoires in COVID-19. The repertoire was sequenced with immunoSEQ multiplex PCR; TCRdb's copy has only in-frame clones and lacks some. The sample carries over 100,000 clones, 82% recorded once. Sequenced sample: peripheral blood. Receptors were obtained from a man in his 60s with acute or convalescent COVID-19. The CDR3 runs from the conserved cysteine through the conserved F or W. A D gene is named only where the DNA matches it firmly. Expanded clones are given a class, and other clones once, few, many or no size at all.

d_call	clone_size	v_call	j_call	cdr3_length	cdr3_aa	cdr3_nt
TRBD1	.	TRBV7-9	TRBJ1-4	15	CASSTTDRGTEKLFF	TGTGCCAGCAGCACGACCGACAGGGGGACCGAAAAACTGTTTTTT
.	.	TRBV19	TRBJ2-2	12	CASSIRTGELFF	TGTGCCAGTAGTATCCGCACCGGGGAGCTGTTTTTT
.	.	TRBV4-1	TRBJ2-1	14	CASSQAETSGNKFF	TGCGCCAGCAGCCAAGCAGAGACTAGTGGGAATAAGTTCTTC
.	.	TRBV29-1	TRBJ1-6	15	CSVLVGLAGDSPLHF	TGCAGCGTTCTTGTCGGACTGGCCGGTGATTCACCCCTCCACTTT
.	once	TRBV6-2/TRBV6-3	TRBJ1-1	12	CASSRSQGLAFF	TGTGCCAGCAGCCGGTCACAGGGCCTCGCTTTCTTT
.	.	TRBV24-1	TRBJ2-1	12	CATSDSIREQFF	TGTGCCACCAGTGATTCCATACGGGAGCAGTTCTTC
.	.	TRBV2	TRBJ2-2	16	CASSEWRASNTGELFF	TGTGCCAGCAGTGAGTGGAGGGCCTCGAACACCGGGGAGCTGTTTTTT
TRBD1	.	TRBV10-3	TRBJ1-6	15	CAIRSTGTYNSPLHF	TGTGCCATCAGATCGACAGGGACCTATAATTCACCCCTCCACTTT
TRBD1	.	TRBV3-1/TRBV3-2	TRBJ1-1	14	CASSPTGGGTEAFF	TGTGCCAGCAGCCCGACAGGGGGTGGCACTGAAGCTTTCTTT
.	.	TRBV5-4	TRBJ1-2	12	CASSEGLGGYTF	TGTGCCAGCAGCGAGGGACTTGGGGGCTACACCTTC
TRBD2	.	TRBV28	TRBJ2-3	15	CASSPSSGSTDTQYF	TGTGCCAGCAGTCCCTCTAGCGGTAGCACAGATACGCAGTATTTT
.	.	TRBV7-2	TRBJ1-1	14	CASSHRRLDTEAFF	TGTGCCAGCAGCCACCGGAGGCTGGACACTGAAGCTTTCTTT
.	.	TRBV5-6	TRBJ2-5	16	CASSGELGSWKETQYF	TGTGCCAGCAGCGGGGAGTTAGGCAGCTGGAAAGAGACCCAGTACTTC
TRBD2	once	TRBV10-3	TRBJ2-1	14	CAISGASGYNEQFF	TGTGCCATCAGTGGGGCTAGCGGGTACAATGAGCAGTTCTTC
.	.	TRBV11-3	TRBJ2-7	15	CASSLDGSGNYEQYF	TGTGCCAGCAGCTTAGACGGCAGCGGCAACTACGAGCAGTACTTC
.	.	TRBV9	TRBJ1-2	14	CASSENQGYYGYTF	TGTGCCAGCAGCGAGAACCAGGGTTACTATGGCTACACCTTC
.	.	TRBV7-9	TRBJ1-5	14	CASSLAGADQPQHF	TGTGCCAGCAGCTTAGCGGGGGCGGATCAGCCCCAGCATTTT
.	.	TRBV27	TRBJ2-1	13	CASSSLASGEQFF	TGTGCCAGCAGTTCACTAGCCTCCGGTGAGCAGTTCTTC
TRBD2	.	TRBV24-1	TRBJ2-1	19	CATSDIPSGGSSGYNEQFF	TGTGCCACCAGTGATATCCCTAGCGGGGGGTCCTCGGGCTACAATGAGCAGTTCTTC
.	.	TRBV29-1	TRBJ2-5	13	CSVGKTQAKTQYF	TGCAGCGTTGGTAAGACTCAAGCTAAGACCCAGTACTTC
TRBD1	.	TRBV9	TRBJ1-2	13	CASSTRTGGGYTF	TGTGCCAGCAGCACCCGGACAGGGGGTGGCTACACCTTC
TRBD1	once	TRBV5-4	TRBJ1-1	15	CASSLAQTGRTEAFF	TGTGCCAGCAGCTTAGCCCAGACAGGGCGAACTGAAGCTTTCTTT
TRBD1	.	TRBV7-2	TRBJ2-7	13	CASSRDRGLEQYF	TGTGCCAGCAGCCGGGACAGGGGGCTGGAGCAGTACTTC
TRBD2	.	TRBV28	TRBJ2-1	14	CASSLSGSFNEQFF	TGTGCCAGCAGTCTTAGCGGGAGTTTCAATGAGCAGTTCTTC
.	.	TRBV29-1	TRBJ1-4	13	CSATGPSVGKLFF	TGCAGCGCGACAGGACCGAGCGTGGGAAAACTGTTTTTT
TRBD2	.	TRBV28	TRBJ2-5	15	CASSLTSGIWETQYF	TGTGCCAGCAGTTTAACTAGCGGGATATGGGAGACCCAGTACTTC
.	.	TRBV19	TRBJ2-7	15	CASSIANPSSYEQYF	TGTGCCAGTAGTATAGCTAATCCGAGCTCCTACGAGCAGTACTTC
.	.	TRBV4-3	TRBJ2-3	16	CASSQNRAGAGDTQYF	TGCGCCAGCAGCCAGAATAGGGCGGGGGCAGGAGATACGCAGTATTTT
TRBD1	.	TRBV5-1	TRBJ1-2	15	CASSAAGTGGYGYTF	TGCGCCAGCAGCGCCGCCGGGACAGGGGGATATGGCTACACCTTC
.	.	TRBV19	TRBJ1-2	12	CASTRVGYGYTF	TGTGCCAGTACCCGGGTTGGCTATGGCTACACCTTC
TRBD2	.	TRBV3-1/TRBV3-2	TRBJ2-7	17	CASSPPPTSNPLYEQYF	TGTGCCAGCAGCCCTCCTCCGACTAGCAACCCACTATACGAGCAGTACTTC
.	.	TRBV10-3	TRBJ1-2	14	CAIGGDAINYGYTF	TGTGCCATCGGGGGGGACGCAATTAACTATGGCTACACCTTC
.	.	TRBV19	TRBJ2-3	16	CASSIDQGQPTDTQYF	TGTGCCAGTAGTATAGATCAGGGCCAGCCCACAGATACGCAGTATTTT
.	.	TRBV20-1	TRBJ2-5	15	CSASEPRGSGETQYF	TGCAGTGCTAGTGAACCCCGTGGTAGCGGAGAGACCCAGTACTTC
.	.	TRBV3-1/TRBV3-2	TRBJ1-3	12	CASSRFRNTIYF	TGTGCCAGCAGTCGGTTTAGAAACACCATATATTTT
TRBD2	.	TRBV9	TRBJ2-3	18	CASSATTWTSGGTDTQYF	TGTGCCAGCAGCGCGACAACCTGGACTAGCGGGGGCACAGATACGCAGTATTTT
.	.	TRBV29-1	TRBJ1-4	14	CSVLRFATNEKLFF	TGCAGCGTCCTCAGATTTGCAACTAATGAAAAACTGTTTTTT
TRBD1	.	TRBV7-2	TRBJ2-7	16	CASSLENRQGVDEQYF	TGTGCCAGCAGCTTAGAGAATCGACAGGGGGTGGACGAGCAGTACTTC
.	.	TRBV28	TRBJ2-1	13	CASSLIDYNEQFF	TGTGCCAGCAGCCTCATAGACTACAATGAGCAGTTCTTC
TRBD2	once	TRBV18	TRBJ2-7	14	CASSPLAGESEQYF	TGTGCCAGCTCACCCCTAGCGGGAGAGTCCGAGCAGTACTTC
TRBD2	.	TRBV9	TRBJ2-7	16	CASSPTGTSGNYEQYF	TGTGCCAGCAGCCCGACAGGGACTAGCGGGAACTACGAGCAGTACTTC
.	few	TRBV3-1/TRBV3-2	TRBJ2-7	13	CASSQATLYQQYF	TGTGCCAGCAGCCAAGCTACTCTTTACCAGCAGTACTTC
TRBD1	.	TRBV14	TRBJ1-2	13	CASSQNRGSGYTF	TGTGCCAGCAGCCAAAACAGGGGTAGTGGCTACACCTTC
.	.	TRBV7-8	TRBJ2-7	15	CASSLAIRGIYEQYF	TGTGCCAGCAGCTTAGCGATAAGGGGCATCTACGAGCAGTACTTC
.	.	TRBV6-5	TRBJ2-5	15	CASSSAGRSGETQYF	TGTGCCAGCAGTTCCGCCGGAAGAAGCGGAGAGACCCAGTACTTC
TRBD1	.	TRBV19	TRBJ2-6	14	CATMQGAGANVLTF	TGTGCCACGATGCAGGGGGCCGGGGCCAACGTCCTGACTTTC
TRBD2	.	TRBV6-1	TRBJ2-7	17	CASSVSGTSGSIYEQYF	TGTGCCAGCAGTGTGTCCGGGACTAGCGGGAGTATCTACGAGCAGTACTTC
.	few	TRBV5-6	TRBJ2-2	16	CASSLWARRSTGELFF	TGTGCCAGCAGCTTGTGGGCGAGGAGGAGCACCGGGGAGCTGTTTTTT